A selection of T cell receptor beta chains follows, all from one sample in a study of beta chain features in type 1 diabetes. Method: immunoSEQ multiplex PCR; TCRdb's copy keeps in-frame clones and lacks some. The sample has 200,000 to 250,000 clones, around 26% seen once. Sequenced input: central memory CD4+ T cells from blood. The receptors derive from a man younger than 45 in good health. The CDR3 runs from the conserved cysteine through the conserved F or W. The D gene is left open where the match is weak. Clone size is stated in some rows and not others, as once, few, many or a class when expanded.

CAWSLPGAGGTQYF,TGTGCCTGGAGTCTTCCGGGCGCCGGCGGGACCCAGTACTTC,TRBV30,NA,few,TRBJ2-5
CSVWTEGGYTF,TGCAGCGTCTGGACAGAAGGAGGCTACACCTTC,TRBV29-1,NA,NA,TRBJ1-2
CASRKAGGPADTQYF,TGTGCCAGCAGAAAAGCGGGGGGGCCAGCAGATACGCAGTATTTT,TRBV5-4,TRBD2,NA,TRBJ2-3
CASSLEGSGANVLTF,TGTGCCAGCAGCTTAGAAGGCTCTGGGGCCAACGTCCTGACTTTC,TRBV7-8,NA,NA,TRBJ2-6
CASSRRGAAADTQYF,TGTGCCAGCAGCCGCAGAGGGGCAGCCGCAGATACGCAGTATTTT,TRBV6-1,NA,few,TRBJ2-3
CARSGLAGVFEQFF,TGTGCCAGGAGTGGCCTAGCGGGAGTTTTTGAGCAGTTCTTC,TRBV30,TRBD2,NA,TRBJ2-1
CAWSLYRGETQYF,TGTGCCTGGAGTTTATACAGGGGAGAGACCCAGTACTTC,TRBV30,TRBD1,few,TRBJ2-5
CAWSLTRRETQYF,TGTGCCTGGAGTCTCACACGGAGAGAGACCCAGTACTTC,TRBV30,NA,NA,TRBJ2-5
CASSQDRGHEQFF,TGTGCCAGCAGCCAGGACAGGGGTCATGAGCAGTTCTTC,TRBV7-2,TRBD1,NA,TRBJ2-1
CASSLAGGGFSLYTDTQYF,TGCGCCAGCAGCTTGGCGGGCGGGGGCTTCTCCCTTTACACAGATACGCAGTATTTT,TRBV5-1,NA,NA,TRBJ2-3
CASSAGLAGTYEQYF,TGCGCCAGCAGCGCGGGACTAGCGGGAACCTACGAGCAGTACTTC,TRBV5-1,TRBD2,NA,TRBJ2-7
CASSYTGLDTQYF,TGTGCCAGCAGCTACACAGGGTTAGATACGCAGTATTTT,TRBV5-6,NA,NA,TRBJ2-3
CASSLQKGTSEAFF,TGTGCCAGCAGCTTACAAAAGGGAACGAGTGAAGCTTTCTTT,TRBV7-9,NA,NA,TRBJ1-1
CASVEGQMNTEAFF,TGTGCCAGCGTCGAGGGACAGATGAACACTGAAGCTTTCTTT,TRBV14,TRBD1,NA,TRBJ1-1
CASSGQANTEAFF,TGTGCCAGCAGCGGACAGGCGAACACTGAAGCTTTCTTT,TRBV7-8,TRBD1,few,TRBJ1-1
CASDSTLRTGQDEQYF,TGTGCCAGCGACTCTACGCTTCGGACAGGGCAGGACGAGCAGTACTTC,TRBV28,TRBD1,few,TRBJ2-7
CASIRSPGPTGELFF,TGTGCCAGTATTAGGTCGCCGGGGCCCACCGGGGAGCTGTTTTTT,TRBV19,NA,NA,TRBJ2-2
CASSQPGTAYNSPLHF,TGTGCCAGCAGCCAACCTGGGACAGCCTATAATTCACCCCTCCACTTT,TRBV14,TRBD1,NA,TRBJ1-6
CASSSGLAGETQYF,TGTGCCAGCAGCTCCGGACTAGCGGGGGAGACCCAGTACTTC,TRBV5-6,TRBD2,NA,TRBJ2-5